This T cell receptor (beta chain) was found in a study of CXCR3-negative and CXCR3-positive naive CD8 T cells. Study results and limitations: After cryopreservation, CXCR3 expression dropped partially; most assays used fresh PBMCs. In CXCR3-positive naive cells, the TRB CDR3s were more hydrophobic than in CXCR3-negative naive cells.

This clonotype counts as large by frequency. The antigen is unknown. Germline CDR1 and CDR2: LNHDA and SQIVND (reference sequence). This CDR3 comprises 15 residues. TRB cDNA was prepared as libraries by UMI-labeled 5' RACE. With the 5' RACE reads reprocessed, TCRdb shows one record per CDR3 protein and no DNA. The table for this sample gives 5,000 to 7,000 distinct CDR3 sequences. The sequenced material came from naive CXCR3+ CD8+ T cells from blood. Specified subset: CD45RO-CCR7+CD27+CD95- naive CD8+ T cells expressing CXCR3 (TNR3+). This rearrangement joins TRBV19 to TRBJ1-1; TCRdb proposes TRBD1, but this gene call is untestable without DNA. This clonotype was sampled from a human donor in good health. Some clones in this sample may be carry-over from other donors' samples. CDR3 protein: CASTIPGGAPQEAFF. Using reference TRBV19 and TRBJ1-1 for the parts outside the CDR3, the full variable domain is DGGITQSPKYLFRKEGQNVTLSCEQNLNHDAMYWYRQDPGQGLRLIYYSQIVNDFQKGDIAEGYSVSREKKESFPLTVTSAQKNPTAFYLCASTIPGGAPQEAFFGQGTRLTVV.